Each of the 27 T cell receptor beta chains below was sequenced from the same sample in a study of OX40 agonist ivuxolimab in advanced cancers. TCRdb's copy holds only in-frame clones and misses some; the assay was immunoSEQ multiplex PCR. Of tens of thousands of clones in the sample, about 88% were seen once. Sequenced material: CD4+ or CD8+ T cells sorted from blood, taken in a trial of the OX40 agonist ivuxolimab. Receptors originate from an adult with an advanced solid tumor such as melanoma, head and neck, liver or kidney cancer.

This chain links TRBV6-6 with TRBJ2-1; D might be TRBD1 (5 bases). The CDR3 length is 12 residues. V was trimmed by 6 bases and J by 7 bases, leaving 10 bases between them. The V gene's germline CDR1 is MNHNY and CDR2 SVGAGI (reference sequence). Here the CDR3 DNA reads TGTGCCAGCAGGCTACCAGGGAATGAGCAGTTCTTC. Translation: CASRLPGNEQFF.

This rearrangement joins TRBV28 to TRBJ1-2; weak D call: TRBD1 (6 bases). V was clipped by 3 bases and J by 0 bases, with 14 bases between them. The CDR3 totals 16 residues. The germline CDR1 and CDR2 sequences are MDHEN and SYDVKM. CDR3 sequence reads: CASSLGGQAANYGYTF. The CDR3 DNA sequence: TGTGCCAGCAGTTTGGGGGGGCAGGCCGCTAACTATGGCTACACCTTC.

This sequence joins TRBV4-1 and TRBJ2-1; perhaps TRBD1 as D (5 bases). The germline CDR1 and CDR2 sequences are MGHRA and YSYEKL. The CDR3 runs 18 residues. V shed 1 base and J shed 2 bases, with 18 bases lying between them. The CDR3 reads CASSQAPPQGVTYNEQFF. In DNA form, the CDR3 reads TGCGCCAGCAGCCAAGCCCCGCCCCAGGGCGTCACCTACAATGAGCAGTTCTTC.

For the CDR3, the DNA is TGTGCCAGCAGCTTAGCGGCGGGGGCTGGGAGTGAGCAGTTCTTC. Protein: CASSLAAGAGSEQFF. This chain links TRBV7-2 with TRBJ2-1; TRBD2 is a possible D gene (7 bases). CDR1 and CDR2 (germline): SGHTA, FQGNSA. Between the trimmed V and J ends, which lost 0 bases and 9 bases, there was a span of 15 bases. This CDR3 comprises 15 residues.

The genes are TRBV5-1 and TRBJ1-5; D might be TRBD1 (5 bases). CDR3 length equals 13 residues. Looked up from germline, CDR1 is SGHRS and CDR2 is YFSETQ. V shed 1 base and J shed 4 bases, with 6 bases lying between them. In nucleotides, the CDR3 is TGCGCCAGCAGCTTGTCAGGGAATCAGCCCCAGCATTTT. It is translated as CASSLSGNQPQHF.

The CDR3 protein is CASSFPGSNTEAFF. The CDR3 DNA sequence: TGTGCCAGCAGCTTCCCCGGATCGAACACTGAAGCTTTCTTT. The chain employs TRBV11-2 and TRBJ1-1, with unresolved D. CDR3 length: 14 residues. Trimming took 3 bases from V and 1 from J, leaving 9 bases between them. CDR1 and CDR2 from the germline V gene are SGHAT and FQNNGV.

The V call is TRBV9, the J call TRBJ1-4; no definite D call. CDR3 length equals 15 residues. Germline assignment: CDR1 SGDLS and CDR2 YYNGEE. V was cut by 0 bases and J by 5 bases, with 11 bases left in between. CDR3 loop: CASSVDGLRNEKLFF. The CDR3 DNA is TGTGCCAGCAGCGTAGATGGCCTGAGGAATGAAAAACTGTTTTTT.

The chain is built from TRBV18 and TRBJ2-4; D tentatively reads TRBD1 or TRBD2 (6 bases each). CDR3 length: 17 residues. Germline V gene sequence: CDR1 KGHSH, CDR2 LQKENI. The V and J ends lost 0 bases and 0 bases respectively, with 12 bases between them. The CDR3 DNA reads as TGTGCCAGCTCACCACCGGGGGGCGGTTCAGCCAAAAACATTCAGTACTTC. Translated: CASSPPGGGSAKNIQYF. Variable domain in full (rest from reference TRBV18 and TRBJ2-4): NAGVMQNPRHLVRRRGQEARLRCSPMKGHSHVYWYRQLPEEGLKFMVYLQKENIIDESGMPKERFSAEFPKEGPSILRIQQVVRGDSAAYFCASSPPGGGSAKNIQYFGAGTRLSVL.

The V call is TRBV19, the J call TRBJ2-7; D possibly corresponds to TRBD2 (6 bases). V was pared by 5 bases and J by 3 bases, with 23 bases between. The CDR3 loop spans 17 amino acids. CDR1 and CDR2 from the germline V gene are LNHDA and SQIVND (reference sequence). The CDR3: CASSPRGQGRQNYEQYF. DNA for the CDR3: TGTGCCAGTAGTCCTCGAGGACAAGGGAGGCAGAACTACGAGCAGTACTTC.

The sample holds one count of this clone. The chain is built from TRBV15 and TRBJ2-1; 9 bases fit TRBD2. Germline V gene lookup returns CDR1 LNHNV and CDR2 YYDKDF (reference sequence). This CDR3 spans 14 amino acids. V gave up 7 bases and J gave up 5 bases; unmatched junction bases: 6. CDR3 loop: CATTPGLAHNEQFF. The CDR3 nucleotides are TGTGCCACCACCCCGGGACTAGCCCACAATGAGCAGTTCTTC.

The genes are TRBV6-1 and TRBJ1-2; possibly TRBD1 for D (5 bases). V was cut by 3 bases and J by 0 bases, with 8 bases left in between. This CDR3 has 14 residues. The germline V gene encodes CDR1 MNHNS and CDR2 SASEGT. The CDR3 bases are TGTGCCAGCAGTGAGGGGGGATCTAACTATGGCTACACCTTC. It yields the protein CASSEGGSNYGYTF.

The chain recombines TRBV2 with TRBJ1-1; 7 bases align to TRBD1. Germline loops: CDR1 SNHLY, CDR2 FYNNEI. The V segment lost 7 bases and the J segment 0 bases; nucleotides outside the gene matches: 11. CDR3 length: 16 amino acids. The DNA of the CDR3 is TGTGCCAGCAAAAGCGAGGGACAGTTGATGAACACTGAAGCTTTCTTT. The encoded protein is CASKSEGQLMNTEAFF.

V and J are TRBV5-5 and TRBJ2-5; 10 nucleotides match TRBD2. J gave up 3 bases and V 4 bases, and 0 bases lay outside the gene matches. Per germline, CDR1 SGHKS and CDR2 YYEKEE (reference sequence). CDR3 size: 13 residues. CDR3 residues: CASSTSGKETQYF. CDR3 bases: TGTGCCAGCAGCACTAGCGGGAAAGAGACCCAGTACTTC.

The chain has TRBV6-5 and TRBJ2-1; TRBD2 is a possible D gene (6 bases). Germline loops: CDR1 MNHEY, CDR2 SVGAGI. This CDR3 has 13 residues. The ends were cut back, 4 bases at V and 14 bases at J, with 18 bases in the middle. The CDR3 is CASSSPSGLYKFF. Written as DNA, the CDR3 is TGTGCCAGCAGTTCGCCAAGCGGGCTATACAAGTTCTTC.

The CDR3 protein is CASSQRGGRDTEAFF. In nucleotides, the CDR3 is TGTGCCAGCAGCCAAAGGGGGGGCCGGGACACTGAAGCTTTCTTT. The chain recombines TRBV7-2 with TRBJ1-1; D may be TRBD1 (6 bases). Trimming removed 5 bases at V and 3 bases at J, with 16 bases between. CDR3 length: 15 amino acids. From germline, CDR1 is SGHTA and CDR2 FQGNSA.

The chain recombines TRBV5-1 with TRBJ2-1; the match to TRBD2 covers 12 bases. Germline assignment: CDR1 SGHRS and CDR2 YFSETQ. There are 17 residues in the CDR3. The trim removed 3 bases at V and 7 bases at J, leaving 11 bases unmatched. The CDR3 sequence is CASSSNAGTSGRNEQFF. The DNA of the CDR3 is TGCGCCAGCAGCTCAAATGCCGGGACTAGCGGGCGGAATGAGCAGTTCTTC.

CDR3 amino acids: CASSNYGTSGGKGGGELFF. CDR3 DNA sequence: TGTGCCAGTAGTAACTATGGGACTAGCGGAGGAAAAGGAGGCGGGGAGCTGTTTTTT. This chain joins TRBV19 and TRBJ2-2; the match to TRBD2 covers 11 bases. V shed 4 bases and J 7 bases; nucleotides not matched to a gene: 17. CDR3 length equals 19 residues. Germline CDR1 LNHDA, CDR2 SQIVND (reference sequence).

The genes are TRBV4-3 and TRBJ1-3; possible D gene TRBD1, 6 bases. Germline CDR1 is LGHNA and CDR2 is YSLEER. There are 17 residues in the CDR3. The V gene lost 1 base and the J gene lost 0 bases, with 13 bases spanning the gap. As DNA, the CDR3 is TGCGCCAGCAGCCAAGCCGCTACAGGGCTCTCTGGAAACACCATATATTTT. Protein sequence: CASSQAATGLSGNTIYF.

This clone was seen more than once but under ten times. The sample has other DNA sequences that encode this CDR3 too. The chain combines TRBV5-1 with TRBJ2-2; 11 bases match TRBD2. Germline V gene data show CDR1 as SGHRS and CDR2 as YFSETQ. V lost 2 bases and J lost 5; bases outside the gene matches: 5. The CDR3 runs to 16 residues. The chain's CDR3 is CASSFLLAGVTGELFF. The CDR3, as DNA: TGCGCCAGCAGCTTTCTACTAGCGGGAGTGACCGGGGAGCTGTTTTTT.

The chain has TRBV6-5 and TRBJ2-3; D may be TRBD1 (6 bases). V gave up 5 bases and J gave up 6 bases, with 12 bases separating them. Germline V CDR1 and CDR2: MNHEY, SVGAGI. The CDR3 is made up of 13 amino acids. The CDR3 loop reads CASSQQGWDTQYF. The DNA of the CDR3 is TGTGCCAGCAGTCAACAGGGTTGGGATACGCAGTATTTT.

This clone was seen once. The chain employs TRBV9 and TRBJ2-7, with TRBD1 matching 8 bases. CDR3 length: 14 amino acids. With 0 bases clipped from V and 4 bases from J, the junction kept 3 bases outside the gene matches. Germline V gene data show CDR1 as SGDLS and CDR2 as YYNGEE. The CDR3 is CASSVDWTGYEQYF. CDR3 coding DNA: TGTGCCAGCAGCGTAGACTGGACAGGGTACGAGCAGTACTTC.

This clone was observed a few times. This chain links TRBV11-2 with TRBJ2-1; TRBD1 is a possible D gene (6 bases). Per the germline V gene, CDR1 is SGHAT and CDR2 is FQNNGV. Trimming left V 5 bases short and J 4 bases short, with 6 bases between. The CDR3 has 12 amino acids. The chain's CDR3 is CASSGQYNEQFF. Written as DNA, the CDR3 is TGTGCCAGCAGCGGACAGTACAATGAGCAGTTCTTC.

CDR3 in amino acids: CASSLSRGETQYF. The DNA of the CDR3 is TGTGCCAGCAGCTTAAGCAGGGGTGAGACCCAGTACTTC. The chain employs TRBV7-3 and TRBJ2-5; tentative D call: TRBD1 (6 bases). The V end lost 1 base, the J end lost 5 bases, and 8 bases lay between the germline ends. The CDR3 is 13 residues long. Germline loops: CDR1 SGHTA, CDR2 FQGTGA.

This clone occurred once. V usage is TRBV27 and J usage is TRBJ2-1; D ambiguous. V was cut by 4 bases and J by 8 bases, with 18 bases left in between. The CDR3 has 15 residues. Germline-derived CDR1 and CDR2 are MNHEY and SMNVEV (reference sequence). CDR3 sequence: CASSSPRRRGDEQFF. In DNA, the CDR3 is TGTGCCAGCAGTTCCCCCCGGCGTAGAGGTGATGAGCAGTTCTTC.

In the case of this clone: The sample carries other DNA sequences with the same CDR3. The V call is TRBV7-9, the J call TRBJ2-5; D is unresolved. This CDR3 has 11 residues. Germline CDR1 and CDR2: SEHNR and FQNEAQ (reference sequence). V was trimmed by 1 base and J by 5 bases, leaving 2 bases between them. The CDR3 is CASSLVETQYF. In nucleotides, the CDR3 is TGTGCCAGCAGCTTAGTGGAGACCCAGTACTTC.

V usage is TRBV18 and J usage is TRBJ1-4; 12 positions agree with TRBD1. This CDR3 contains 16 residues. After removal of 2 bases from V and 7 bases from J, the junction contained 5 bases not matched to a gene. CDR1 is KGHSH, CDR2 LQKENI, per germline. The CDR3 DNA sequence: TGTGCCAGCTCACCAAGTATGGGACAGGGGGCTGAAAAACTGTTTTTT. This encodes CASSPSMGQGAEKLFF.

This clone was observed a single time. The V and J genes are TRBV6-5 and TRBJ2-7; D gene uncertain. Germline V lookup: CDR1 MNHEY, CDR2 SVGAGI. The CDR3 spans 11 residues. Trimming removed 6 bases at V and 2 bases at J, with 5 bases between. The CDR3 loop reads CASRNTYEQYF. The CDR3 nucleotides read TGTGCCAGCAGAAACACCTACGAGCAGTACTTC.